The entry below describes one TCR beta chain. The germline V gene encodes CDR1 MNHNS and CDR2 SASEGT. V was pared by 7 bases and J by 1 base, with 10 bases between. This CDR3 region has 13 residues. The sample belongs to a study of T cells in Graves' hyperthyroidism and ophthalmopathy. What was amplified from RNA transcripts were TCR beta CDR3 regions. The HTBI set primed first-round TCR CDR3 RT-PCR. TCRdb reprocessed the multiplex PCR reads with MiXCR, giving one entry per CDR3 protein. This table holds approximately 510,000 distinct CDR3 sequences, more than 20% found once. This TCR derives from a man younger than 35 with Graves' hyperthyroidism. The chain couples TRBV6-1 to TRBJ1-1; a weak D match, TRBD1 (6 bases). Sequencing was carried out using blood. CDR3 in DNA: TGTGCCAGCATCAACAGGGCGAACACTGAAGCTTTCTTT. Its protein is CASINRANTEAFF.